The entry below describes one TCR beta chain. The CDR3 extends over 15 amino acids. V lost 1 base, J lost 2 bases, and 9 bases lay in between. Germline V gene data show CDR1 as SGHVS and CDR2 as FNYEAQ. This specimen comes from a study of T cell responses to AZD1222 COVID-19 vaccine. Assay: immunoSEQ multiplex PCR; the TCRdb copy retains only in-frame clones and omits some. The data contain about 150,000 clones, 88% of them seen just once; the ten biggest clones take up 3% to 3.5%. The source of this sequence is an adult in good health. Sequenced material: peripheral blood, taken on day 0 of AZD1222 vaccination. The chain is built from TRBV7-6 and TRBJ2-4; D remains ambiguous. DNA of the CDR3: TGTGCCAGCAGCTTAGTACCCACTCCCAAAAACATTCAGTACTTC. This sequence encodes CASSLVPTPKNIQYF.